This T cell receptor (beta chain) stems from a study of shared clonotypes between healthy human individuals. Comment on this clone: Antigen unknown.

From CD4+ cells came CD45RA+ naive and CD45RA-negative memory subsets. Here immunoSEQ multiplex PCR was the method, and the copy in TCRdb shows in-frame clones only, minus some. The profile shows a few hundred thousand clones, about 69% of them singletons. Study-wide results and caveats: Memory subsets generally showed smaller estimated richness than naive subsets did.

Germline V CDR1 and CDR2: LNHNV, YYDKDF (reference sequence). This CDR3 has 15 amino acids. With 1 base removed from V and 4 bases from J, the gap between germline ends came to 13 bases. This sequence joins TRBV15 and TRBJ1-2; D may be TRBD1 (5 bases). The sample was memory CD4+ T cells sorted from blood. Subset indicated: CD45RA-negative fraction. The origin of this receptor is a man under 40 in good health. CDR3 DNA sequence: TGTGCCACCAGCAGAGGATCGGGACGGGCCTATGGCTACACCTTC. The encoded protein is CATSRGSGRAYGYTF. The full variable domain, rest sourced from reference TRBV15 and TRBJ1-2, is DAMVIQNPRYQVTQFGKPVTLSCSQTLNHNVMYWYQQKSSQAPKLLFHYYDKDFNNEADTPDNFQSRRPNTSFCFLDIRSPGLGDTAMYLCATSRGSGRAYGYTFGSGTRLTVV.